This entry lists 12 T cell receptor beta chains sequenced from one sample in a study of CD8+ T cells in alopecia areata. Researchers sorted pooled cutaneous lymph node cells on the basis of CD4, CD8alpha, NKG2D, NKG2ACE and other markers. cDNA serving as the sequencing template came from extracted, reverse transcribed RNA. Generated by immunoSEQ multiplex PCR, the TCRdb table keeps only in-frame clones and is missing some. This sample carries about 6,000 clones, none of them present only once. Sequenced sample: CD8+ T cells sorted from a lymph node. The receptor source for this set is a C3H/HeJ mouse with alopecia areata. MHC haplotype of the strain: H2-k.

Many counts were recorded for this clone. These gene names are mouse names. Read sequence stops 4 residues before the CDR3 end, and the germline J gene provides the missing end. V and J are TRBV31 and TRBJ2-3; D remains ambiguous. Trimming stripped 4 bases from V and 0 bases from J, with 5 bases between. The CDR3 runs to 12 residues. CDR1 is GKSSPN and CDR2 is SITVG in the germline V gene. Here the CDR3 reads CAWTTSAETLYF. Incomplete CDR3 DNA: TGTGCCTGGACGACTAGTGCAGAA.

This clone occurred many times. Genes and germline come from the mouse. The read terminates 4 residues before the CDR3 end, so the remaining end is supplied by the germline J gene. V and J are TRBV1 and TRBJ2-3; 10 bases map to TRBD2. Trimming took 3 bases from V and 4 from J; bases not matched to a gene: 1. Germline values: CDR1 NSQYPW, CDR2 LRSPGD (reference sequence). The CDR3 totals 14 residues. The CDR3 DNA, read in part, is TGCACCTGCAGTGCGACTGGGGGGCCAGAA. It codes for CTCSATGGPE. The full CDR3 is CTCSATGGPETLYF.

The table lists this clone with a few counts. Mouse names are used for the genes. From the germline J gene comes the end of the CDR3, since the read stops 4 residues before it. The chain couples TRBV4 to TRBJ2-1, with 12 positions matching TRBD2. The CDR3 has 15 residues. V shed 4 bases, J shed 3 bases, and the junction held 1 base outside the gene matches. Germline V gene sequence: CDR1 LGHDT, CDR2 YNNKQL (reference sequence). This CDR3 is CASSWDWGVYAEQFF. CDR3 bases read: TGTGCCAGCAGCTGGGACTGGGGGGTCTATGCT.

By sample fraction, this clone is medium-sized. Any gene name here is a mouse gene name. The read ends 4 residues before the CDR3 terminus; that terminus is restored from the germline J gene. The V call is TRBV17, the J call TRBJ2-7, with TRBD1 as a possible D gene (5 bases). Germline CDR1 and CDR2: MNHDT and YYDKIL. V lost 0 bases and J 3 bases, leaving 6 bases between the germline ends. The CDR3 has 13 amino acids. CDR3 loop: CASSRDRVYEQYF. The CDR3 bases that were read are TGTGCTAGCAGTAGAGACAGGGTCTAT.

Concerning this clone: Here the gene names and germline are mouse. Read coverage stops 4 residues before the CDR3 terminus; the germline J gene supplies the remainder. The chain uses TRBV13-2 and TRBJ2-7; 12 bases match TRBD2. The junction had 5 bases not matched to a gene; V was cut back by 1 base and J by 3 bases. The CDR3 is 16 amino acids. Germline V gene lookup returns CDR1 NNHNN and CDR2 SYGAGS (reference sequence). The CDR3 sequence: CASGDHRDWGDYEQYF. The covered CDR3 bases are TGTGCCAGCGGTGATCACCGGGACTGGGGGGACTAT.

This clone has at least ten counts. These gene names are mouse names. Read coverage stops 4 residues before the CDR3 terminus; the germline J gene supplies the remainder. The chain joins TRBV14 to TRBJ2-5; 8 bases are a match to TRBD1. This CDR3 region has 13 residues. Germline V gene lookup returns CDR1 SGHDT and CDR2 FRDEAV. The sequenced CDR3 bases are TGTGCCAGCAGCAGGACAGGGACTGAC. Translating it yields CASSRTGTD. The whole CDR3 is CASSRTGTDTQYF.

This clone was observed many times. The germline and genes are mouse ones. Coverage ceases 4 residues before the CDR3 finishes, and the germline J gene fills in the end. The chain employs TRBV5 and TRBJ2-3, with TRBD2 matching over 10 bases. The germline CDR1 and CDR2 sequences are LGHNA and YNLKQL (reference sequence). This CDR3 comprises 17 residues. The V gene end was trimmed by 4 bases and the J gene end by 3 bases; junction bases not matched to a gene: 10. The DNA read from the CDR3 is TGTGCCAGCAGCCCCCGGACTGGGGGAGCTAGGGCAGAA. This translates into CASSPRTGGARAE. The whole CDR3 is CASSPRTGGARAETLYF.

In its sample, this clone is medium-sized. Mouse names are used for the genes. The read falls 4 residues short of the CDR3 end, and the missing part is taken from the germline J gene. The J gene is TRBJ1-2, the V gene TRBV13-2; D gene uncertain. Trimming removed 5 bases at V and 0 bases at J, with 5 bases between. In germline, CDR1 is NNHNN, CDR2 SYGAGS (reference sequence). The CDR3 length is 12 residues. Partial CDR3 DNA: TGTGCCAGCGGCCACACAAACTCC. As protein: CASGHTNS. From start to end, the CDR3 is CASGHTNSDYTF.

This clone was seen more than once but under ten times. Germline and genes: mouse. The read ends 4 residues shy of where the CDR3 ends; the end is completed using the germline J gene. The chain has TRBV31 and TRBJ2-1; 7 nucleotides line up with TRBD1. The length of the CDR3 is 15 residues. Germline V gene sequence: CDR1 GKSSPN, CDR2 SITVG. V shed 1 base and J 1 base; nucleotides not matched to a gene: 4. The CDR3 here is CAWSHEQGNYAEQFF. The part of the CDR3 DNA that was read is TGTGCCTGGAGTCACGAACAGGGGAACTATGCT.

Concerning this clone: Gene names are mouse gene names. The sequence runs out 4 residues before the end of the CDR3; the remainder is reconstructed from the germline J gene. This chain connects TRBV31 to TRBJ2-5; TRBD2 agrees at 9 bases. This CDR3 spans 14 amino acids. From germline, CDR1 is GKSSPN and CDR2 SITVG. CDR3 loop: CAWSLGTGKDTQYF. Incomplete CDR3 DNA: TGTGCCTGGAGTCTTGGGACTGGGAAAGAC. Full variable domain (missing parts from reference TRBV31 and TRBJ2-5): AQTIHQWPVAEIKAVGSPLSLGCTIKGKSSPNLYWYWQATGGTLQQLFYSITVGQVESVVQLNLSASRPKDDQFILSTEKLLLSHSGFYLCAWSLGTGKDTQYFGPGTRLLVL.

Turning to this clone: Gene names are the mouse ones. Coverage ceases 4 residues before the CDR3 finishes, and the germline J gene fills in the end. This rearrangement joins TRBV13-3 to TRBJ2-7, with 10 bases matching TRBD2. Trimming took 3 bases from V and 2 from J; bases not matched to a gene: 8. This CDR3 comprises 16 residues. The germline V gene encodes CDR1 NNHDY and CDR2 SYVADS. This CDR3 is CASSAIDWGVPYEQYF. The covered CDR3 bases are TGTGCCAGCAGTGCCATCGACTGGGGGGTCCCCTAT.

On this clone: Gene names and germline refer to mouse. The observed sequence ends 4 residues before the CDR3 terminus, with the missing tail filled in from the germline J gene. The chain employs TRBV29 and TRBJ1-1, with D maybe TRBD1 (6 bases). The V end lost 6 bases, the J end lost 1 base, and 9 bases lay between the germline ends. The CDR3 totals 13 residues. Per the germline V gene, CDR1 is MSHET and CDR2 is SYDVDS. The sequenced CDR3 bases are TGTGCTAGCAGGTTACAGGGGAACACA. Translation gives CASRLQGNT. The full CDR3 is CASRLQGNTEVFF.